Included here is one T cell receptor (beta chain) sequence, with context. This receptor's antigen is unknown. Base quality data are lacking; no much larger clone is found one base away. The cohort consisted of 650 to 700 healthy bone marrow donors. At the time of sampling, all cohort members were nominally healthy, though unrecorded immune exposures were likely present. The donor tested CMV seropositive and was one of the 289 seropositive cohort members. Each donor provided a peripheral blood sample, and peripheral blood mononuclear cells were used for TCR beta sequencing. Genomic DNA extraction from the blood cell samples was performed with the Qiagen DNeasy Blood Extraction Kit. These data are taken from a study of cytomegalovirus exposure and HLA in healthy donors (dated 2017 in TCRdb). A note on the overall study: An earlier analysis of 587 of the donors reported about 280 Gb of sequence data and approximately 120 million unique TCR beta sequences obtained from approximately 180 million T cells. Alongside the repertoire data, information on donor age, sex, ethnicity and CMV serostatus was compiled. In a later genetic analysis, genome-wide SNP genotypes for about three fifths of the 666 donors were used, and that subset was treated as a discovery cohort. An earlier analysis of more than 450 of the donors used high-throughput TCR beta sequencing to judge whether each TCR beta V gene segment behaved as functional or pseudogenic. HLA typing covered class I and class II loci at four-digit resolution. The study aimed to test whether cataloging public T cell receptors could reveal signatures of past pathogen exposure. An early release that covered roughly 600 HLA-typed donors contained about 300 gigabases of sequencing data and roughly 84 million unique TCR sequences. All discovery cohort repertoires had been generated on a single sequencing platform. Of the roughly 400 genotyped donors, roughly 85% fell in the genetic ancestry cluster associated with self-reported Caucasian donors. Among some 410 genotyped donors of the cohort, an average of around 240,000 unique TCR beta nucleotide sequences were sequenced per donor, roughly a sixth of them non-productive. About five DR-DQ haplotypes were treated as single units for association and clustering because of strong linkage in the cohort. To predict cytomegalovirus infection status, the study brought together high-throughput TCR immunosequencing, statistical association of individual TCRs with disease status, and machine learning. In addition to the first cohort of hundreds of subjects, a separate validation cohort of some 120 different subjects was used. In the later analysis, no new phenotypic data were used to find candidate immune exposures; instead, reliance was placed on TCR beta sequences and their occurrence across donors. The study used immunosequencing to profile the T cell repertoires of approximately 690 subjects and linked those repertoires to cytomegalovirus serostatus. Typing coverage differed by locus: A, B, C, DRB1 and DQB1 were typed in roughly 620-630 donors, DQA1 in 522, DPA1 in over 600, and DPB1 in just under 490. A later analysis re-analyzed previously published TCR beta repertoires from about 600 donors and added high-resolution HLA genotyping to study TCR occurrence patterns. The paper as a whole reports these results and caveats: A group of highly shared sequence variants was considered likely to be a technical artifact of the sequencing pipeline. Immune exposure information for the cohort was limited to CMV serostatus. A later analysis associated around 16,000 TCR beta sequences with specific HLA alleles at a false discovery rate of 0.05. A further reported finding was that TCR beta sequences accurately predicted the HLA-A and HLA-B alleles for most subjects in the first cohort. Compared with equally common non-associated chains, HLA-associated TCR beta chains in a later analysis were more clonally expanded and had lower generation probabilities. A later genetic analysis associated a missense DCLRE1C variant with V-gene and J-gene trimming of TCR beta chains, and an independent cohort replicated the association. Three of the identified cytomegalovirus-associated TCR beta chains were confirmed in vitro to be specific for cytomegalovirus antigens. Because the 87-base-pair reads could not distinguish some IMGT-functional V segments, including TRBV6-2 and TRBV6-3, those segments were excluded. In an earlier analysis of 500 to 650 of the donors, most TCR beta V segments appeared in productive rearrangements about 90% or about 30% of the time, broadly matching IMGT annotations. In a later analysis, several top co-occurrence clusters were reported to appear linked to parvovirus B19, influenza, CMV and Epstein-Barr virus. The cohort was sequenced for TCR beta chains only, and without alpha or paired-chain data the features that could be detected were limited. Roughly uniform sequencing depth across donors was assumed in presence/absence analyses, although this assumption may not hold. While some public TCRs were present in many individuals, most TCR sequences turned up only very rarely across donors. The authors suggested that the approach could potentially be generalized to other disease states and immunological phenotypes. Linkage disequilibrium might explain the correlated functional status among segregating V segments, but an unknown experimental factor could not be excluded. A later analysis found that TCR association rates varied across HLA loci, with DRB1 alleles showing the most associated TCRs and HLA-C alleles the fewest. Assigning TCR associations to individual alleles was difficult when HLA alleles, especially DR and DQ, strongly co-occurred. In both the original and validation cohorts, the classifier was reported to diagnose cytomegalovirus status with high specificity and sensitivity. In a later analysis, most CMV-associated TCR beta chains were found to appear HLA-restricted, with HLA associations seemingly driven largely by CMV exposure. Because some donors lacked HLA typing at each locus, the association tests relied only on the typed subset. According to a later genetic analysis, donors in an Asian-associated ancestry cluster had fewer N-insertions in productive TCRs than the approximately 610-donor mean. The earlier analysis of a few hundred of the donors excluded 15 to 20 rarely observed V segments, including chromosome 9 orphons, because counts were too low. The study listed approximately 150 TCR beta chains as associated with cytomegalovirus.

The library relied on the immunoSEQ multiplex PCR assay. The multiplex PCR relied on a mix of 60 forward primers for TCR Vbeta segments and 13 reverse primers for TCR Jbeta segments. The CDR3 region of rearranged TCR beta genes was amplified from genomic DNA with a multiplex PCR assay. On the Illumina HiSeq System, the amplified TCR beta libraries were sequenced as 87-base-pair reads. The study's processing was this. A later analysis tallied around 87 million unique TCR beta chains across the approximately 670 repertoires, and some 10 million of those chains were shared by two or more donors. Raw reads were error-corrected and collapsed into unique sequences by a nearest-neighbor algorithm in which closely related sequences were merged to remove PCR and sequencing errors. V, D and J gene segments were assigned by aligning CDR3 sequences to IMGT reference sequences. Each retained sequence needed at least a six-nucleotide match to both a V gene segment and a J gene segment. Rearrangements were classified as productive when the CDR3 lacked stop codons and remained in frame with V and J, and all other rearrangements were classified as non-productive. CDR3 was defined according to IMGT convention as the region running from the second conserved V-encoded cysteine to the conserved J-encoded phenylalanine. Sequences without an unambiguous match to a single V gene segment were excluded from the earlier analysis of approximately 600 of the donors. In an earlier analysis of 587 of the donors, V segments were called functional above 56.7% productive rearrangements and were called segregating when the between-donor standard deviation exceeded 5%. To diagnose cytomegalovirus status from the catalog of TCR beta chain sequences, a statistical classification framework was built. A later analysis assigned V and J genes by comparing TCR nucleotide sequences with IMGT/GENE-DB human TR gene sequences. In a later analysis, CDR3 sequences and most-parsimonious VDJ recombination scenarios were assigned using the TCRdist pipeline. In a later analysis, every TCR beta chain was defined by the combination of its CDR3 amino acid sequence and its V-gene family, and reads without a unique V-gene family were dropped. As a way to deal with suspected cross-contamination and a sequencing artifact, a later analysis dropped hundreds of nucleotide sequences that were highly shared and had low generation probability. In a later analysis, a clonal expansion index was calculated for each public chain from normalized within-repertoire ranks of inferred template counts. Generation probabilities in a later analysis came from a VDJ recombination model fitted to out-of-frame rearrangements, and those results were checked against IGoR. A later analysis scored TCR-TCR, TCR-HLA and TCR-CMV co-occurrence with hypergeometric tests, applying a repertoire-size bias correction to TCR pairs. A later analysis estimated false discovery rates by permuting HLA or CMV assignments 20 times. A later analysis grouped co-occurring TCRs with DBSCAN, adding TCRdist sequence similarity when clustering within HLA-allele-positive subsets. Co-occurrence clustering excluded repertoires with fewer than 30,000 or more than 120,000 public chains, plus five with anomalous nucleotide sharing. TCRdb took over this immuneACCESS table, retaining in-frame rearrangements with V and J assigned. Such tables are incomplete; in checked studies, under half of the missing clones stem from an unresolved V gene, and the remainder is unexplained. V and J calls and clone size are as listed in that table; D and trimming were resolved from the DNA. Counted in this sample were about 160,000 clones; roughly 82% of them appeared once. The ten largest clones take up over 8.5% of the sample.

The CDR3 contains 15 residues, cysteine and phenylalanine counted. Only the CDR3 portion is preserved as DNA: 45 bases, with reading frame beginning at the first base. From the germline V gene (reference sequence), CDR1 is MNHEY and CDR2 is SMNVEV. The V end loses 5 bases and the J end loses 0 bases, and a stretch of 10 bases separates them. The rearranged chain carries TRBV27 and TRBJ1-4; TRBD1 could be the D gene, as 6 bases match. The TCR was taken from a man aged 50 to 59 in good health and CMV-seropositive. The sample was PBMCs. The CDR3 reads CASSTSGATNEKLFF. The nucleotide sequence reads TGTGCCAGCAGTACCTCAGGGGCAACTAATGAAAAACTGTTTTTT.